The text below deals with one T cell receptor beta chain. What antigen it recognizes has not been identified. Base qualities are missing; no much larger clone stands one base away. Each collaborating institution followed its own protocols to collect whole blood in K2EDTA tubes. For TCRbeta analysis, collaborator samples were shipped as frozen whole blood, as isolated PBMCs, or as DNA extracted from either sample type. These data originate in a study of blood T cell repertoires in COVID-19 (dated by TCRdb to the early 2020s). In the study overall: Samples covering the acute and convalescent phases of COVID-19 were provided by collaborators in the United States, Italy and Spain. The material from the prospective study consisted of cDNA or gDNA derived from T cells, B-cell-depleted T cells, or PBMCs. Subjects who had been exposed to COVID-19, were actively infected with it, or had recovered from it provided the deeply sampled blood TCRbeta repertoires that made up the dataset. The repertoires were released in a freely available public database intended as a resource for research on the immune response to SARS-CoV-2. The samples were drawn from two sources: the first 160 participants of the ongoing ImmuneRACE study, and 1,254 subjects contributed by 6 global collaborators. The sample metadata nearly always contained a de-identified subject ID, COVID-19 status, age in years and sex. Where available, HLA class I and class II types were taken from metadata supplied by the sample provider and were not determined by assay-based typing.

Trimming accounts for 5 bases at V and 4 bases at J, while the number of junction bases matched to no gene is 6. The CDR3, from cysteine to phenylalanine, totals 16 residues. Only the CDR3 part of the read is kept: 48 bases, read in frame from the first base. As encoded in the germline V gene (reference sequence), CDR1 is SEHNR while CDR2 is FQNEAQ. What the study reported, not specific to this receptor: Clinical and demographic metadata were provided uncurated, with the amount varying by source and participant.

TCRbeta CDR3 regions were amplified from genomic DNA by means of the immunoSEQ Assay, a bias-controlled multiplex PCR. As for the original processing: The number of nucleated cells in each sample was estimated from the amplification of reference gene primers within the assay. To quantify the absolute abundance of each unique TCRbeta CDR3 rearrangement, sequence reads were collapsed and filtered. For each sample, productive Simpson clonality was calculated as the square root of Simpson's diversity index over productive rearrangements. Held by TCRdb, this immuneACCESS table contains in-frame sequences only and omits some clones. Under half of the omission traces to an unresolved V gene where checked; the cause of the rest is unknown. V, J and clone size are those of that table, while D and trimming were read from the DNA. The sample table records under 100,000 clones; approximately 86% of these occur just once. Approximately 20% of the sample is in the top ten clones.

The source is a man aged 80 or over with active or convalescent COVID-19. The rearranged segments are TRBV7-9 and TRBJ2-2; TRBD2 agrees with 11 junctional bases. The sample consisted of peripheral blood. The DNA reads as follows: TGTGCCAGCAGCACCACTAGCGGGAGCCCCACCGGGGAGCTGTTTTTT. It translates as CASSTTSGSPTGELFF.